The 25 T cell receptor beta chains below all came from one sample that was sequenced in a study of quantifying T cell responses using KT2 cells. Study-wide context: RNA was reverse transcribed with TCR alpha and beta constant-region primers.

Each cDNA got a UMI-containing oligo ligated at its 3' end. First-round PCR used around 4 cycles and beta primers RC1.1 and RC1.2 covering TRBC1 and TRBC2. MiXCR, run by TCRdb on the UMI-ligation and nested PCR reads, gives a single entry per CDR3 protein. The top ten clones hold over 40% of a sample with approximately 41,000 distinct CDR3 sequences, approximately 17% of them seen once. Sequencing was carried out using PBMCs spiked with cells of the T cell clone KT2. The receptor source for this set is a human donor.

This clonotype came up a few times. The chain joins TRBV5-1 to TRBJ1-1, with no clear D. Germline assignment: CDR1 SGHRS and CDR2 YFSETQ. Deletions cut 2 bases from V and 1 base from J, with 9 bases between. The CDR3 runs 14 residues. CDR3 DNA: TGCGCCAGCAGCTTTGAGGGAACGAACACTGAAGCTTTCTTT. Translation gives CASSFEGTNTEAFF.

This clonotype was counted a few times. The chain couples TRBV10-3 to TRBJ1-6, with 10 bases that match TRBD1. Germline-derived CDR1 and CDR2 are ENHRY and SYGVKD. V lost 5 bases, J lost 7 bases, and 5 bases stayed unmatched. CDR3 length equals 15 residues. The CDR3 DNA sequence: TGTGCCATCAGTACCCGGGACAGGGGAAATTCACCCCTCCACTTT. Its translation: CAISTRDRGNSPLHF.

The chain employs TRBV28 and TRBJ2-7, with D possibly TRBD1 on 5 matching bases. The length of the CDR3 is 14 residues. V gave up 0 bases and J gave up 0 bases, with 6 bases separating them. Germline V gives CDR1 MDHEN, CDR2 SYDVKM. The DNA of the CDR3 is TGTGCCAGCAGTTTATGGCAGGGCTCCTACGAGCAGTACTTC. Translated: CASSLWQGSYEQYF. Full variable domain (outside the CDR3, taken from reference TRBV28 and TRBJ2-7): DVKVTQSSRYLVKRTGEKVFLECVQDMDHENMFWYRQDPGLGLRLIYFSYDVKMKEKGDIPEGYSVSREKKERFSLILESASTNQTSMYLCASSLWQGSYEQYFGPGTRLTVT.

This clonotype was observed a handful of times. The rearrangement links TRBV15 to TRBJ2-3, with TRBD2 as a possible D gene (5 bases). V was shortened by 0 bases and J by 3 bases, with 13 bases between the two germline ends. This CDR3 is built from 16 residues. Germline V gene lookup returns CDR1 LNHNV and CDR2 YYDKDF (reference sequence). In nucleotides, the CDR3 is TGTGCCACCAGCAGAGATCTTGGGCTAGCTACAGATACGCAGTATTTT. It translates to CATSRDLGLATDTQYF.

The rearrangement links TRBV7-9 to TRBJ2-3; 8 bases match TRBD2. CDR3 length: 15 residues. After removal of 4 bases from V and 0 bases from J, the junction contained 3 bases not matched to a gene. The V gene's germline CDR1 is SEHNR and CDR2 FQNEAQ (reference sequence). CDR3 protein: CASSSIAGSTDTQYF. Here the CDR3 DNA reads TGTGCCAGCAGCTCAATAGCGGGAAGCACAGATACGCAGTATTTT. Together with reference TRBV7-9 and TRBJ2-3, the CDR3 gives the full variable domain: DTGVSQNPRHKITKRGQNVTFRCDPISEHNRLYWYRQTLGQGPEFLTYFQNEAQLEKSRLLSDRFSAERPKGSFSTLEIQRTEQGDSAMYLCASSSIAGSTDTQYFGPGTRLTVL.

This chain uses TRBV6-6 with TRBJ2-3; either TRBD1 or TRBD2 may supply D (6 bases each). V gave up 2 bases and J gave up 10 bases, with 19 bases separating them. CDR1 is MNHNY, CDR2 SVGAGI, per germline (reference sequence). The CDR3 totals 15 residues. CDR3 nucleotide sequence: TGTGCCAGCAGTTACATGGGGGGCAGTTCAGGGGCGCAGTATTTT. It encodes CASSYMGGSSGAQYF.

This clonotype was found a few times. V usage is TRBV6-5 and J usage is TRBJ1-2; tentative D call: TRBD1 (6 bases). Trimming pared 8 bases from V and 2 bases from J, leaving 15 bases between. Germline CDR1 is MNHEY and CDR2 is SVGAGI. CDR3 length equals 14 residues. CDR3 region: CASSPDRWNYGYTF. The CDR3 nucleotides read TGTGCCAGCTCTCCCGACAGGTGGAACTATGGCTACACCTTC.

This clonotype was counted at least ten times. The chain's CDR3 is CASSPTVGVRNEQFF. The CDR3 region has the DNA TGTGCCAGCAGTCCGACCGTTGGGGTTCGGAATGAGCAGTTCTTC. This rearrangement joins TRBV12-3 or TRBV12-4 to TRBJ2-1; D remains unclear. V lost 5 bases and J 7 bases, leaving 18 bases between the germline ends. This CDR3 region has 15 residues.

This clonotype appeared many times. In nucleotides, the CDR3 is TGTGCCAGCAGTTACGACAACCCGGGAATTTATGGCTACACCTTC. Amino acid sequence: CASSYDNPGIYGYTF. The chain links TRBV6-2 or TRBV6-3 to TRBJ1-2, with D hard to call. Germline values: CDR1 MNHEY, CDR2 SVGEGT. V was clipped by 2 bases and J by 5 bases, with 15 bases between them. The CDR3 extends over 15 amino acids.

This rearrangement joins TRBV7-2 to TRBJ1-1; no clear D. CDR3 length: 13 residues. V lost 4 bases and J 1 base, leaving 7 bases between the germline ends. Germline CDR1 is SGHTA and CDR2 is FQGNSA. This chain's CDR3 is CASSSVRNTEAFF. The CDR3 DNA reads TGTGCCAGCAGCTCGGTGAGGAACACTGAAGCTTTCTTT.

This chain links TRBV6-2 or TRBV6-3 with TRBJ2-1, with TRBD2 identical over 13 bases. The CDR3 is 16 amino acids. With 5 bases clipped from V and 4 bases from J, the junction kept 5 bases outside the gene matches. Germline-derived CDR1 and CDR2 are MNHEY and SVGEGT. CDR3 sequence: CASSPGTSGMYNEQFF. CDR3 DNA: TGTGCCAGCAGTCCCGGGACTAGCGGGATGTACAATGAGCAGTTCTTC.

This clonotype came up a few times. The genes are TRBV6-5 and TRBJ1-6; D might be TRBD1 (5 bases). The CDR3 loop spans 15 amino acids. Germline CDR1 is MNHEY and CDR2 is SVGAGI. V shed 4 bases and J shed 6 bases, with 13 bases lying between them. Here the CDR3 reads CASSSRQRINSPLHF. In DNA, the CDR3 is TGTGCCAGCAGTTCCAGACAGAGAATTAATTCACCCCTCCACTTT.

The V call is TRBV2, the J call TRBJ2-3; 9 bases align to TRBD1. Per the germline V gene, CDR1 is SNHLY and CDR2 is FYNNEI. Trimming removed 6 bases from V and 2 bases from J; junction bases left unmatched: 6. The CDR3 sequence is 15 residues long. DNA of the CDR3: TGTGCCAGCAGAGCCGGGACAGGGAACACAGATACGCAGTATTTT. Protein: CASRAGTGNTDTQYF.

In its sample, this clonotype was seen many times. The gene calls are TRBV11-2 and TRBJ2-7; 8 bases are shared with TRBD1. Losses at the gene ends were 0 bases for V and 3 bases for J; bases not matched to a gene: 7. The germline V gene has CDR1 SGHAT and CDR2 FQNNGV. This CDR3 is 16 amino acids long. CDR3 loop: CASSLDSGTGDYEQYF. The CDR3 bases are TGTGCCAGCAGCTTAGATTCCGGGACAGGTGACTACGAGCAGTACTTC.

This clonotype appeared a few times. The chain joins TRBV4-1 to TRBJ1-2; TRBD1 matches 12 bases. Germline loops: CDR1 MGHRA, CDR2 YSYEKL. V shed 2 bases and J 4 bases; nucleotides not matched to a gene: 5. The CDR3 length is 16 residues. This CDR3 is CASSQTGTGGGYGYTF. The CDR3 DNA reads TGCGCCAGCAGCCAAACCGGGACAGGGGGCGGCTATGGCTACACCTTC.

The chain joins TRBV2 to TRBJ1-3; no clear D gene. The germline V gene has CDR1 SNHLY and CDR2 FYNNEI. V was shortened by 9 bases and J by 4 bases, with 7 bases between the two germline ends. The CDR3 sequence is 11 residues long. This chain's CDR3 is CASVGGNTIYF. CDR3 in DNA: TGTGCCAGTGTGGGGGGAAACACCATATATTTT.

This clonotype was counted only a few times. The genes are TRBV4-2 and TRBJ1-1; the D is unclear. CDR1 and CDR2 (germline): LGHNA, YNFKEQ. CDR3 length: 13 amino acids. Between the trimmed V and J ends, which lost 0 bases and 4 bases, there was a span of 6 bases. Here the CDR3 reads CASSQDRSTEAFF. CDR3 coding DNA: TGTGCCAGCAGCCAAGATAGGAGCACTGAAGCTTTCTTT.

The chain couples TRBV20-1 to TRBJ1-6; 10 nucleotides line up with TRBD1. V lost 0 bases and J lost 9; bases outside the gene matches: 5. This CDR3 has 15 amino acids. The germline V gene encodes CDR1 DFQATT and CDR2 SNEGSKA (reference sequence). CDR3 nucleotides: TGCAGTGCTAGAGATCGGGACAGGGGACTTTCACCCCTCCACTTT. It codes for CSARDRDRGLSPLHF.

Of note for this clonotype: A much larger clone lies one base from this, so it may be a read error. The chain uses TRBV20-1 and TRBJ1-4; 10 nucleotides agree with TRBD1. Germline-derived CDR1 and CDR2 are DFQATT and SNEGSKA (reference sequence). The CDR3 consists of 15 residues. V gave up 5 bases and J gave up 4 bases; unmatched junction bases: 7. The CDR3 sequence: CSALGQGMDNEKLFF. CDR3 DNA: TGCAGTGCTTTGGGACAGGGGATGGATAATGAAAAACTGTTTTTT.

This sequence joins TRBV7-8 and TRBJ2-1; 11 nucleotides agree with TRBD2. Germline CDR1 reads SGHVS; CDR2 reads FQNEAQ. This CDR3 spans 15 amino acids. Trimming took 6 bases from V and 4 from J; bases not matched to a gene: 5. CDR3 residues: CASRSLAGVYNEQFF. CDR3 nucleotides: TGTGCCAGCAGATCACTAGCGGGAGTATACAATGAGCAGTTCTTC.

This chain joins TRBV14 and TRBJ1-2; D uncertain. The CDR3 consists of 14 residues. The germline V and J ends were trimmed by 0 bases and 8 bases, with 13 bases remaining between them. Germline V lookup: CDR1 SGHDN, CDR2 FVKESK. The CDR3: CASSQDPGYKGYTF. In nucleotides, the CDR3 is TGTGCCAGCAGCCAAGATCCCGGATATAAGGGCTACACCTTC.

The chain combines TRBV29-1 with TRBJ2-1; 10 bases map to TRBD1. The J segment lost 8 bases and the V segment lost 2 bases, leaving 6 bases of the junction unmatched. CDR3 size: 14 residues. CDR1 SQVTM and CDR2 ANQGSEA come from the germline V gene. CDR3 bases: TGCAGCGTTGAATTGACGGACAGGGGGTATGAGCAGTTCTTC. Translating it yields CSVELTDRGYEQFF.

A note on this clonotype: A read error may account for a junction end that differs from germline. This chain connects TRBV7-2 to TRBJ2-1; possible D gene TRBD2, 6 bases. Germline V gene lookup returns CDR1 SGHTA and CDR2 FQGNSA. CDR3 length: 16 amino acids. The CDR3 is CASRLGVAETYNEQFF. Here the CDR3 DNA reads TGTGCCAGCAGGTTAGGGGTAGCGGAGACCTACAATGAGCAGTTCTTC.

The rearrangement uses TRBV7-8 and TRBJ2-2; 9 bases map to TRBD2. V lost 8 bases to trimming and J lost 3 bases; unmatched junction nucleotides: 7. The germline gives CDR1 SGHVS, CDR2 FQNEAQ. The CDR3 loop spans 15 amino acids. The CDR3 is CASAGRGGYTGELFF. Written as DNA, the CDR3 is TGTGCCAGCGCCGGGCGGGGGGGCTACACCGGGGAGCTGTTTTTT.

The CDR3 region has the DNA TGTGCCAGCAGCCAAGATTTGAGACAGGGGTACACTGAAGCTTTCTTT. As protein: CASSQDLRQGYTEAFF. The chain uses TRBV14 and TRBJ1-1, with 8 nucleotides matching TRBD1. Per germline, CDR1 SGHDN and CDR2 FVKESK. Trimming cost V 0 bases and J 3 bases; bases outside gene matches: 6. The CDR3 is 16 amino acids.